This T cell receptor beta chain was sequenced during a study of shared clonotypes between healthy human individuals. In the study overall: Samples came from two female and three male donors aged 18 to 49. The study, taken as a whole, reports: The low donor count limited represented genetic and exposure-history diversity.

Sorted-subset replicate PCR reactions contained about 200 ng DNA, corresponding to about 30,000 T cell genomes. The repertoire was sequenced with immunoSEQ multiplex PCR; TCRdb's copy has only in-frame clones and lacks some. The sample yields about 2.2 million clones, about 93% seen once. In regard to this clone: Its antigen is unknown.

Germline CDR1 reads SGHRS; CDR2 reads YFSETQ. V lost 1 base and J 1 base, leaving 14 bases between the germline ends. The CDR3 loop spans 17 amino acids. Selected positively for CCR7 and CD45RO-negative, naive CD8 cells excluded terminally differentiated effector memory CD45RA+ cells. Among the donors, all were Caucasian adults who lived in Nashville, Tennessee. Specimen: naive CD8+ T cells from PBMCs. The V call is TRBV5-1, the J call TRBJ2-2; D possibly corresponds to TRBD2 (5 bases). The sequence derives from a man aged 18 to 35 in good health. Some clones in this sample may be carry-over from other donors' samples. Here the CDR3 DNA reads TGCGCCAGCAGCTTGAGTTACGGACTTTTGAACACCGGGGAGCTGTTTTTT. It yields the protein CASSLSYGLLNTGELFF.